One and the same sample provided the 18 T cell receptor beta chains below, sequenced in a study of cytomegalovirus exposure and HLA in healthy donors. With 60 Vbeta and 13 Jbeta primers, the PCR was carried out. The table came from immunoSEQ multiplex PCR; TCRdb's copy has only in-frame clones and leaves some out. The profile covers tens of thousands of clones, with more than 70% appearing a single time and about 4.2% taken by the ten largest. Sample: PBMCs. The receptor source for this set is a male donor in good health and CMV-seropositive.

The chain uses TRBV9 and TRBJ2-7; D might be TRBD1 (7 bases). V shed 7 bases and J shed 3 bases, with 14 bases lying between them. Germline CDR1 reads SGDLS; CDR2 reads YYNGEE. The CDR3 is made up of 13 amino acids. This CDR3 is CASGGTEIYEQYF. Here the CDR3 DNA reads TGTGCCAGCGGAGGGACAGAGATCTACGAGCAGTACTTC.

V is TRBV9 and J is TRBJ2-1, with 8 positions matching TRBD2. CDR1 is SGDLS and CDR2 is YYNGEE in the germline V gene. The CDR3 extends over 16 amino acids. V trimming: 6 bases; J trimming: 1 base; junction bases outside the gene matches: 9. CDR3 residues: CASTDRAGVSYNEQFF. The CDR3 nucleotides are TGTGCCAGCACGGACAGAGCGGGAGTATCCTACAATGAGCAGTTCTTC.

This rearrangement joins TRBV13 to TRBJ2-7; 7 bases match TRBD1. The germline V gene has CDR1 PRHDT and CDR2 FYEKMQ (reference sequence). The CDR3 spans 14 residues. The trim removed 1 base at V and 3 bases at J, leaving 3 bases unmatched. DNA for the CDR3: TGTGCCAGCAGCTTAGACAGGGGAAACTACGAGCAGTACTTC. Its protein product is CASSLDRGNYEQYF.

This clone has just a few counts. The chain combines TRBV5-4 with TRBJ1-1, with 9 nucleotides matching TRBD1. Trimming at V came to 6 bases and at J to 0 bases, leaving 6 bases not matched to a gene. The CDR3 sequence is 15 residues long. The germline V gene has CDR1 SGHNT and CDR2 YYREEE (reference sequence). CDR3 protein: CASNPGTGLNTEAFF. The CDR3 region has the DNA TGTGCCAGCAACCCCGGGACAGGGTTGAACACTGAAGCTTTCTTT.

This chain uses TRBV9 with TRBJ1-5; 7 bases align to TRBD1. V lost 3 bases and J lost 2; bases outside the gene matches: 5. The CDR3 is made up of 15 amino acids. Germline V CDR1 and CDR2: SGDLS, YYNGEE. The CDR3 coding sequence is TGTGCCAGCAGCGAAGGAGACAGGGGCAATCAGCCCCAGCATTTT. This codes for CASSEGDRGNQPQHF.

In its sample, this clone was seen a few times. J is TRBJ2-7 and V is TRBV27, with 11 bases matching TRBD2. Trimming took 8 bases from V and 9 from J; bases not matched to a gene: 9. Per the germline V gene, CDR1 is MNHEY and CDR2 is SMNVEV (reference sequence). The CDR3 has 13 residues. CDR3 sequence reads: CASSGLAERVQYF. CDR3 nucleotides: TGTGCCAGCTCGGGACTAGCGGAACGAGTGCAGTACTTC.

The chain couples TRBV29-1 to TRBJ2-7; 10 bases agree with TRBD1. The CDR3 runs to 13 residues. Germline-derived CDR1 and CDR2 are SQVTM and ANQGSEA. Germline trimming cut 2 bases from V and 5 bases from J; bases unmatched to any gene: 3. Here the CDR3 DNA reads TGCAGCGTTGAAAGGGACAGGGGCAACGAGCAGTACTTC. This gives the protein CSVERDRGNEQYF.

A single count supports this clone. The rearrangement joins TRBV30 to TRBJ2-7; 11 positions agree with TRBD1. Germline CDR1 and CDR2: GTSNPN and SVGIG (reference sequence). The J segment lost 3 bases and the V segment lost 2 bases, leaving 3 bases of the junction unmatched. This CDR3 contains 14 residues. The CDR3 loop is CAWSWDRGFYEQYF. The CDR3 bases are TGTGCCTGGAGTTGGGACAGGGGGTTCTACGAGCAGTACTTC. The whole variable domain, remainder taken from reference TRBV30 and TRBJ2-7, is SQTIHQWPATLVQPVGSPLSLECTVEGTSNPNLYWYRQAAGRGLQLLFYSVGIGQISSEVPQNLSASRPQDRQFILSSKKLLLSDSGFYLCAWSWDRGFYEQYFGPGTRLTVT.

This clone occurred once. The V and J genes are TRBV27 and TRBJ2-7; possibly TRBD1 for D (5 bases). Trimming left V 6 bases short and J 0 bases short, with 12 bases between. This CDR3 contains 14 residues. The germline CDR1 and CDR2 sequences are MNHEY and SMNVEV (reference sequence). The CDR3 DNA follows: TGTGCCAGCAGACGACAGCCATCCTCCTACGAGCAGTACTTC. Translating it yields CASRRQPSSYEQYF.

The gene calls are TRBV6-1 and TRBJ1-6; TRBD1 matches 9 bases. There are 16 residues in the CDR3. Trimming cost V 2 bases and J 7 bases; bases outside gene matches: 6. In germline, CDR1 is MNHNS, CDR2 SASEGT. The CDR3 loop reads CASSEFNRGLNSPLHF. DNA of the CDR3: TGTGCCAGCAGTGAATTCAACAGGGGGCTGAATTCACCCCTCCACTTT.

Regarding this clone: Other DNA sequences in this specimen translate into the identical CDR3. The genes are TRBV27 and TRBJ1-5; D ambiguous. V was clipped by 6 bases and J by 4 bases, with 13 bases between them. Germline assignment: CDR1 MNHEY and CDR2 SMNVEV (reference sequence). The CDR3 has 14 residues. The CDR3: CASSLGGRNQPQHF. The CDR3 bases are TGTGCCAGCAGCCTCGGAGGGAGAAATCAGCCCCAGCATTTT.

The chain uses TRBV7-2 and TRBJ1-5, with D maybe TRBD1 (5 bases). Germline V gives CDR1 SGHTA, CDR2 FQGNSA. The V gene lost 1 base and the J gene lost 13 bases, with 14 bases spanning the gap. The CDR3 totals 13 residues. Here the CDR3 reads CASSLGGGESQHF. The CDR3 region has the DNA TGTGCCAGCAGCTTAGGGGGGGGAGAGTCGCAGCATTTT.

This sequence joins TRBV14 and TRBJ1-3; D gene uncertain. Per the germline V gene, CDR1 is SGHDN and CDR2 is FVKESK. The CDR3 has 13 residues. Trimming pared 1 base from V and 4 bases from J, leaving 5 bases between. CDR3 sequence reads: CASSQVLGNTIYF. DNA of the CDR3: TGTGCCAGCAGCCAAGTCCTGGGAAACACCATATATTTT.

The chain has TRBV28 and TRBJ2-6; 10 bases are shared with TRBD1. Germline trimming cut 6 bases from V and 3 bases from J; bases unmatched to any gene: 11. The germline CDR1 and CDR2 sequences are MDHEN and SYDVKM. This CDR3 region has 18 residues. The CDR3 sequence: CASRGRDRGEGGANVLTF. The CDR3 nucleotides read TGTGCCAGCAGGGGAAGGGACAGGGGCGAGGGTGGGGCCAACGTCCTGACTTTC.

This chain joins TRBV2 and TRBJ1-3; D might be TRBD1 (6 bases). V lost 5 bases, J lost 4 bases, and 15 bases lay in between. Germline-derived CDR1 and CDR2 are SNHLY and FYNNEI. The CDR3 spans 15 residues. Here the CDR3 reads CASSRDTNLGNTIYF. The CDR3, as DNA: TGTGCCAGCAGTAGGGACACCAATCTAGGAAACACCATATATTTT. Looking up the rest from reference TRBV2 and TRBJ1-3 gives the full variable domain: EPEVTQTPSHQVTQMGQEVILRCVPISNHLYFYWYRQILGQKVEFLVSFYNNEISEKSEIFDDQFSVERPDGSNFTLKIRSTKLEDSAMYFCASSRDTNLGNTIYFGEGSWLTVV.

This chain uses TRBV11-2 with TRBJ1-1; 8 bases match TRBD1. The CDR3 covers 13 residues. With 3 bases clipped from V and 6 bases from J, the junction kept 3 bases outside the gene matches. Per germline, CDR1 SGHAT and CDR2 FQNNGV. CDR3 sequence: CASSFTGGAEAFF. CDR3 coding DNA: TGTGCCAGCAGCTTTACAGGGGGGGCTGAAGCTTTCTTT.

V usage is TRBV5-1 and J usage is TRBJ2-7; tentatively, D is TRBD2 (6 bases). CDR1 is SGHRS, CDR2 YFSETQ, per germline. Trimming cost V 0 bases and J 3 bases, with 10 bases left between them. This CDR3 has 14 residues. This CDR3 is CASSLETGGYEQYF. In DNA form, the CDR3 reads TGCGCCAGCAGCTTGGAAACCGGGGGCTACGAGCAGTACTTC.

This sequence joins TRBV4-1 and TRBJ2-6; 7 bases are a match to TRBD1. V was clipped by 1 base and J by 4 bases; unmatched bases: 7. The CDR3 consists of 17 residues. From germline, CDR1 is MGHRA and CDR2 YSYEKL. The CDR3 spells CASSQVQGVMGANVLTF. The CDR3 bases are TGCGCCAGCAGCCAAGTTCAGGGGGTAATGGGGGCCAACGTCCTGACTTTC.